These 23 T cell receptor beta chains share one sample of origin, sequenced in a study of breast tumors, draining lymph nodes, adjacent tissues. Breast cancer patients provided tissue from their axillary draining lymph nodes. TCRdb re-called the multiplex PCR reads through MiXCR, storing one row per CDR3 protein. The sample lists around 250,000 distinct CDR3 sequences, under 35% seen once, with roughly 3.5% in the top ten. The source material was axillary lymph node tissue. The source of these receptors is a female donor with breast cancer. Some clones in this sample may be carry-over from other donors' samples.

A remark on this clonotype: This may arise from a read error, as a much more abundant clone is one base away. J is TRBJ2-7 and V is TRBV12-5, with D perhaps matching TRBD2 (7 bases). The CDR3 has 16 amino acids. Germline lookup yields CDR1 LGHNT and CDR2 FRNRAP. With 1 base removed from V and 2 bases from J, the gap between germline ends came to 15 bases. CDR3 sequence: CASGLAAGTGPYEQYF. The CDR3 DNA is TGTGCTAGTGGTTTGGCAGCGGGAACAGGGCCCTACGAGCAGTACTTC.

In this sample, this clonotype turned up many times. The chain has TRBV9 and TRBJ2-1, with TRBD2 identical over 13 bases. The germline V gene has CDR1 SGDLS and CDR2 YYNGEE. J lost 12 bases, V lost 3 bases, and 6 bases had no gene match. CDR3 length: 14 residues. The CDR3 reads CASSARLAGGLQFF. The CDR3 DNA reads TGTGCCAGCAGCGCCCGACTAGCGGGGGGCCTGCAGTTCTTC.

The chain combines TRBV30 with TRBJ2-3, with TRBD2 identical over 11 bases. CDR1 and CDR2 from the germline V gene are GTSNPN and SVGIG (reference sequence). This CDR3 is 17 amino acids long. V lost 2 bases and J lost 5; bases outside the gene matches: 12. The CDR3 DNA sequence: TGTGCCTGGAGTAGAGGGACTAGCGGCCTGGGTGGAGATACGCAGTATTTT. It codes for CAWSRGTSGLGGDTQYF.

The sample holds many counts of this clonotype. The chain couples TRBV19 to TRBJ1-5, with no clear D. The CDR3 runs 16 residues. V dropped 4 bases and J dropped 2 bases, with 15 bases sitting between them. CDR1 LNHDA and CDR2 SQIVND come from the germline V gene (reference sequence). Here the CDR3 reads CASSTMTGPGNQPQHF. CDR3 DNA: TGTGCCAGTAGTACGATGACTGGACCGGGCAATCAGCCCCAGCATTTT.

This clonotype was detected a few times. The chain uses TRBV3-1 and TRBJ2-3, with TRBD2 matching over 14 bases. The CDR3 has 18 residues. With 1 base clipped from V and 8 bases from J, the junction kept 11 bases outside the gene matches. Germline assignment: CDR1 LGHDT and CDR2 YNNKEL (reference sequence). CDR3 coding DNA: TGTGCCAGCAGCCAAGGGTACCAGACTAGCGGGAGGGGGCGTACGCAGTATTTT. It codes for CASSQGYQTSGRGRTQYF.

A few counts support this clonotype. This chain connects TRBV4-3 to TRBJ2-1; 14 nucleotides align to TRBD2. The V segment lost 3 bases and the J segment 3 bases; nucleotides outside the gene matches: 16. This CDR3 comprises 21 residues. CDR1 LGHNA and CDR2 YSLEER come from the germline V gene. CDR3 region: CASSQVIGLAGGHQYYNEQFF. The CDR3, as DNA: TGCGCCAGCAGCCAGGTTATCGGACTAGCGGGGGGCCACCAATACTACAATGAGCAGTTCTTC.

The chain employs TRBV2 and TRBJ2-1, with 14 bases fitting TRBD2. Trimming took 6 bases from V and 0 from J; bases not matched to a gene: 7. Germline V lookup: CDR1 SNHLY, CDR2 FYNNEI. This CDR3 has 18 amino acids. As DNA, the CDR3 is TGTGCCAGCAGGGGGACTAGCGGGGGCGTGAGCTCCTACAATGAGCAGTTCTTC. This translates into CASRGTSGGVSSYNEQFF.

The chain couples TRBV24-1 to TRBJ1-3; D unresolved. Germline lookup yields CDR1 KGHDR and CDR2 SFDVKD. Between the trimmed V and J ends, which lost 5 bases and 4 bases, there was a span of 14 bases. This CDR3 has 15 residues. CDR3 nucleotide sequence: TGTGCCACCAGTGCCCCGGTGGTTCCCGGAAACACCATATATTTT. Translation gives CATSAPVVPGNTIYF.

The V gene is TRBV6-5, the J gene TRBJ2-7, with TRBD1 matching 7 bases. The J call is in doubt because the DNA end fits TRBJ2-5 better. Per the germline V gene, CDR1 is MNHEY and CDR2 is SVGAGI. CDR3 length: 15 amino acids. The CDR3 sequence: CASSRAGTEEETQYF. The CDR3 coding sequence is TGTGCCAGCAGTCGCGCCGGGACAGAGGAAGAGACCCAGTACTTC.

V is TRBV19 and J is TRBJ2-4; 14 bases fit TRBD2. The V gene end was trimmed by 7 bases and the J gene end by 1 base; junction bases not matched to a gene: 6. This CDR3 comprises 17 residues. Germline CDR1 and CDR2: LNHDA and SQIVND (reference sequence). CDR3 region: CASNGTSGSPAKNIQYF. In DNA, the CDR3 is TGTGCCAGTAACGGGACTAGCGGGAGTCCGGCCAAAAACATTCAGTACTTC.

This clonotype was recorded many times. The chain has TRBV4-2 and TRBJ2-2; D not certain. The germline V gene encodes CDR1 LGHNA and CDR2 YNFKEQ. The germline V and J ends were trimmed by 0 bases and 5 bases, with 13 bases remaining between them. This CDR3 comprises 16 residues. This CDR3 reads CASSQDPGFGTGELFF. The CDR3 bases are TGTGCCAGCAGCCAAGATCCAGGTTTCGGTACCGGGGAGCTGTTTTTT.

About this clonotype itself: A much larger clone differs from this one at a single base, so this may be a read error. J is TRBJ2-1 and V is TRBV6-6; D is unresolved. Germline CDR1 MNHNY, CDR2 SVGAGI (reference sequence). Trimming left V 5 bases short and J 10 bases short, with 12 bases between. CDR3 length equals 12 residues. The CDR3 sequence: CASSEVTEEQFF. Here the CDR3 DNA reads TGTGCCAGCAGTGAAGTAACCGAAGAGCAGTTCTTC.

This clonotype was observed many times. The chain combines TRBV5-1 with TRBJ1-3; tentative D call: TRBD1 (6 bases). The V end lost 5 bases, the J end lost 2 bases, and 17 bases lay between the germline ends. Germline V gene lookup returns CDR1 SGHRS and CDR2 YFSETQ. The CDR3 spans 16 residues. CDR3 nucleotides: TGCGCCAGCAGATTCGATACAGGGTCCCCTGGAAACACCATATATTTT. Translation gives CASRFDTGSPGNTIYF.

On this clonotype itself: Being one base from a much bigger clone, this may be a read error. J is TRBJ2-2 and V is TRBV11-2; 9 nucleotides agree with TRBD2. CDR3 size: 16 residues. CDR1 SGHAT and CDR2 FQNNGV come from the germline V gene. Unmatched junction bases numbered 9, after V lost 2 bases and J lost 8 bases. CDR3: CASSLMREGSGGELFF. In DNA form, the CDR3 reads TGTGCCAGCAGCTTAATGCGGGAGGGGTCAGGAGGGGAGCTGTTTTTT.

This clonotype was observed many times. The gene calls are TRBV12-3 or TRBV12-4 and TRBJ2-3, with 11 nucleotides matching TRBD2. J was trimmed by 2 bases and V by 4 bases; bases with no gene match: 2. This CDR3 contains 15 residues. CDR3 residues: CASSWTSGPTDTQYF. CDR3 bases: TGTGCCAGCAGTTGGACTAGCGGGCCCACAGATACGCAGTATTTT.

Many counts were recorded for this clonotype. V gene TRBV6-5 combines with J gene TRBJ1-3; D may be TRBD1 (6 bases). V lost 5 bases, J lost 7 bases, and 18 bases lay in between. This CDR3 region has 15 residues. Germline V CDR1 and CDR2: MNHEY, SVGAGI. The DNA for the CDR3 is TGTGCCAGCAGTCTCCGGCCGGGGGCTAGGAACACCATATATTTT. The encoded protein is CASSLRPGARNTIYF.

The CDR3 reads CSARAPGDEQFF. CDR3 bases: TGCAGTGCTAGAGCTCCCGGGGATGAGCAGTTCTTC. V usage is TRBV20-1 and J usage is TRBJ2-1; maybe TRBD2 (5 bases). V lost 1 base, J lost 8 bases, and 9 bases lay in between. The germline CDR1 and CDR2 sequences are DFQATT and SNEGSKA (reference sequence). This CDR3 spans 12 amino acids.

Regarding this clonotype: Because the CDR3 is missing its conserved closing phenylalanine or tryptophan, this is likely a read error. It is unclear where the CDR3 begins or ends on the DNA, so no DNA is shown, and the CDR3 is as TCRdb lists it. The J gene is TRBJ1-6, the V gene TRBV6-4. The CDR3 has 10 amino acids, counting both end residues. Germline CDR1 is MRHNA and CDR2 is SNTAGT. CDR3 in amino acids: CASSDSTHNS.

Many counts were recorded for this clonotype. The V and J genes are TRBV19 and TRBJ2-1, with a possible D match to TRBD2 (6 bases). CDR3 size: 14 residues. V dropped 3 bases and J dropped 14 bases, with 20 bases sitting between them. Germline lookup yields CDR1 LNHDA and CDR2 SQIVND (reference sequence). The CDR3 coding sequence is TGTGCCAGTAGTATTAATACAATATCAGGGAGGAAGTTCTTC. It translates to CASSINTISGRKFF. Full variable domain (outside the CDR3, taken from reference TRBV19 and TRBJ2-1): DGGITQSPKYLFRKEGQNVTLSCEQNLNHDAMYWYRQDPGQGLRLIYYSQIVNDFQKGDIAEGYSVSREKKESFPLTVTSAQKNPTAFYLCASSINTISGRKFFGPGTRLTVL.

This clonotype was recorded a few times. This sequence may be a read error, since a much larger clone differs from it by one base. Likely a read error: the CDR3 ends without its conserved phenylalanine or tryptophan. The rearrangement links TRBV9 to TRBJ2-1; 7 nucleotides agree with TRBD1. Losses at the gene ends were 0 bases for V and 7 bases for J; bases not matched to a gene: 1. From germline, CDR1 is SGDLS and CDR2 YYNGEE. The CDR3 contains 13 residues. In nucleotides, the CDR3 is TGTGCCAGCAGCGTAGCGACAGGGAATGAGCAGTTCTCC. This encodes CASSVATGNEQFS.

The table lists this clonotype with many counts. The chain combines TRBV20-1 with TRBJ2-1; 7 bases match TRBD2. This CDR3 has 14 residues. V was pared by 6 bases and J by 13 bases, with 18 bases of the junction left unmatched. CDR1 DFQATT and CDR2 SNEGSKA come from the germline V gene (reference sequence). DNA for the CDR3: TGCAGTGCACCCTCGATCGGTCTAGCGGATAGACAGTTCTTC. Translated, it gives CSAPSIGLADRQFF.

This clonotype was counted between two and nine times. A much larger clone is a single base away; this may be a read error. The CDR3 nucleotides read TGTGCCAGCAGCCCAGAAACGGGTTCAGCCTACGAGCAGCACTTC. This sequence encodes CASSPETGSAYEQHF. The chain is built from TRBV7-6 and TRBJ2-7; no firm D call. Germline values: CDR1 SGHVS, CDR2 FNYEAQ. The CDR3 contains 15 residues.

This clonotype was picked up a small number of times. A much larger clonotype is one base distant, so this may be a read error. V is TRBV11-2 and J is TRBJ1-2; no firm D call. Germline V gene lookup returns CDR1 SGHAT and CDR2 FQNNGV. V was cut by 5 bases and J by 6 bases, with 16 bases left in between. This CDR3 spans 14 amino acids. CDR3 sequence reads: CASSPAGIADGYTF. The CDR3 DNA is TGTGCCAGCAGCCCAGCGGGGATCGCGGATGGCTACACCTTC. The full variable domain, in which reference TRBV11-2 and TRBJ1-2 provide the parts outside the CDR3, is EAGVAQSPRYKIIEKRQSVAFWCNPISGHATLYWYQQILGQGPKLLIQFQNNGVVDDSQLPKDRFSAERLKGVDSTLKIQPAKLEDSAVYLCASSPAGIADGYTFGSGTRLTVV.